The 2 T cell receptor beta chains below come from one sample, sequenced in a study of blood T cell repertoires in COVID-19. The table came from immunoSEQ multiplex PCR; TCRdb's copy has only in-frame clones and leaves some out. The sample consists of about 160,000 clones, roughly 90% of them appearing once. Sequencing was carried out using peripheral blood. The receptors derive from a man in his thirties or forties with COVID-19, enrolled during active disease.

A word on this clone: The same CDR3 also results from other DNA sequences found in this sample. This chain connects TRBV2 to TRBJ1-5; 7 bases map to TRBD1. The junction had 7 bases not matched to a gene; V was cut back by 4 bases and J by 4 bases. The CDR3 is made up of 15 amino acids. The V gene's germline CDR1 is SNHLY and CDR2 FYNNEI. DNA of the CDR3: TGTGCCAGCAGTGCGCCGGCAGGGGGTAATCAGCCCCAGCATTTT. Translating gives CASSAPAGGNQPQHF.

The chain joins TRBV5-4 to TRBJ2-1, with TRBD2 matching over 7 bases. This CDR3 contains 15 residues. Germline CDR1 and CDR2: SGHNT and YYREEE (reference sequence). J lost 1 base, V lost 0 bases, and 1 base had no gene match. The CDR3 here is CASSLASGSYNEQFF. In nucleotides, the CDR3 is TGTGCCAGCAGCTTGGCTAGCGGTTCCTACAATGAGCAGTTCTTC. Complete variable domain (other parts from reference TRBV5-4 and TRBJ2-1): ETGVTQSPTHLIKTRGQQVTLRCSSQSGHNTVSWYQQALGQGPQFIFQYYREEENGRGNFPPRFSGLQFPNYSSELNVNALELDDSALYLCASSLASGSYNEQFFGPGTRLTVL.